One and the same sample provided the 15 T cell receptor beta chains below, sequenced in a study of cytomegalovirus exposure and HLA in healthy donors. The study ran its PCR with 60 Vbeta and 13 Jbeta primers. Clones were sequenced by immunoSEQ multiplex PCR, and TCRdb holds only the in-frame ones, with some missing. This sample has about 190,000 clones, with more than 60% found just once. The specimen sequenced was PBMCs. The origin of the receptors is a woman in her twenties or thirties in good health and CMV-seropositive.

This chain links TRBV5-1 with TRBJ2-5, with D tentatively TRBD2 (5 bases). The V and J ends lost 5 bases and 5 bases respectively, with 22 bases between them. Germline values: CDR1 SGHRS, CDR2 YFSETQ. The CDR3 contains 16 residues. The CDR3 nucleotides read TGCGCCAGCAGATTGACGCTAGGGAACCCGGGGGAGACCCAGTACTTC. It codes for CASRLTLGNPGETQYF.

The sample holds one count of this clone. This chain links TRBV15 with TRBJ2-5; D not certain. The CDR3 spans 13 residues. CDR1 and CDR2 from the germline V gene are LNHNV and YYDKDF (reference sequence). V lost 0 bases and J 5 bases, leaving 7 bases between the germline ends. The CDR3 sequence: CATSRDLVETQYF. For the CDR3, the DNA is TGTGCCACCAGCAGAGATCTCGTGGAGACCCAGTACTTC. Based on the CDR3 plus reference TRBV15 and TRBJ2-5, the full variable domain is DAMVIQNPRYQVTQFGKPVTLSCSQTLNHNVMYWYQQKSSQAPKLLFHYYDKDFNNEADTPDNFQSRRPNTSFCFLDIRSPGLGDTAMYLCATSRDLVETQYFGPGTRLLVL.

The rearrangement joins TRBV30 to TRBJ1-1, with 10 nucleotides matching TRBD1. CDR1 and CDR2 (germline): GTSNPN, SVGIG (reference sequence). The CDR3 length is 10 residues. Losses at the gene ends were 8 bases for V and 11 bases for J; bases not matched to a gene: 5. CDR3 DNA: TGTGCCGGCGACAGGGGGCGGGCTTTCTTT. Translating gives CAGDRGRAFF. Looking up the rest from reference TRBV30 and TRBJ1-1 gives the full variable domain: SQTIHQWPATLVQPVGSPLSLECTVEGTSNPNLYWYRQAAGRGLQLLFYSVGIGQISSEVPQNLSASRPQDRQFILSSKKLLLSDSGFYLCAGDRGRAFFGQGTRLTVV.

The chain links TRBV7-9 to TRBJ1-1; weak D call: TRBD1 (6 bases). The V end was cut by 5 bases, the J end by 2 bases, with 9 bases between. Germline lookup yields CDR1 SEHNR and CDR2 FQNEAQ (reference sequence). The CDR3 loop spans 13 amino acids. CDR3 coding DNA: TGTGCCAGCAGCCGGGGACAAAACACTGAAGCTTTCTTT. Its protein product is CASSRGQNTEAFF.

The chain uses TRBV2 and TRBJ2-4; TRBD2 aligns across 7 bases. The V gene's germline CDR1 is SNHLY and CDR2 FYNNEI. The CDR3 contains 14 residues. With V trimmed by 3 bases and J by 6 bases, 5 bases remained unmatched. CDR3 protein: CASSEWGGGNIQYF. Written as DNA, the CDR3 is TGTGCCAGCAGTGAGTGGGGGGGTGGAAACATTCAGTACTTC. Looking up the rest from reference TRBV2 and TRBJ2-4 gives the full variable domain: EPEVTQTPSHQVTQMGQEVILRCVPISNHLYFYWYRQILGQKVEFLVSFYNNEISEKSEIFDDQFSVERPDGSNFTLKIRSTKLEDSAMYFCASSEWGGGNIQYFGAGTRLSVL.

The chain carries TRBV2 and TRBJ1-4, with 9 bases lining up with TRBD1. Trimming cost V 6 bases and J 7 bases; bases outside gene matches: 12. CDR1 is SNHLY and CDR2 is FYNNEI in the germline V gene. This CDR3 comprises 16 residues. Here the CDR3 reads CASRGTRTGEIEKLFF. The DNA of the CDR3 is TGTGCCAGCAGAGGAACCAGGACAGGGGAAATTGAAAAACTGTTTTTT.

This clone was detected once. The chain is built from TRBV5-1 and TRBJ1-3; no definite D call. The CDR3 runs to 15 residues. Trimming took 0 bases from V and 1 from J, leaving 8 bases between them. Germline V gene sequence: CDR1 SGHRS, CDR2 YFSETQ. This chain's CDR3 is CASSLGGLSGNTIYF. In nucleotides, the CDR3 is TGCGCCAGCAGCTTGGGTGGCTTATCTGGAAACACCATATATTTT.

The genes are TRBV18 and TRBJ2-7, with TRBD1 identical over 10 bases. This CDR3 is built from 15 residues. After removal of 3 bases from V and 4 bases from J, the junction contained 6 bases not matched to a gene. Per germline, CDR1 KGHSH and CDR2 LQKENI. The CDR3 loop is CASSPGTGVDYEQYF. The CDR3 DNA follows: TGTGCCAGCTCACCCGGGACAGGGGTGGATTACGAGCAGTACTTC.

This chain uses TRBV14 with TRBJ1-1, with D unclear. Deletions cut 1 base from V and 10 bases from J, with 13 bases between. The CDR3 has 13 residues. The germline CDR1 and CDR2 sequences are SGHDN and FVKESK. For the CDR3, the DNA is TGTGCCAGCAGCCAAGGTAATCTAAACGGAGCTTTCTTT. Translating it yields CASSQGNLNGAFF.

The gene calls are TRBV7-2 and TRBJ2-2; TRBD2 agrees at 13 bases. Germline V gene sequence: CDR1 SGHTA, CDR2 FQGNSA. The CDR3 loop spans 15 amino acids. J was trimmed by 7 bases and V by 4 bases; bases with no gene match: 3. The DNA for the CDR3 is TGTGCCAGCAGCTGGACTAGCGGGAGTTTCGGGGAGCTGTTTTTT. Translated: CASSWTSGSFGELFF.

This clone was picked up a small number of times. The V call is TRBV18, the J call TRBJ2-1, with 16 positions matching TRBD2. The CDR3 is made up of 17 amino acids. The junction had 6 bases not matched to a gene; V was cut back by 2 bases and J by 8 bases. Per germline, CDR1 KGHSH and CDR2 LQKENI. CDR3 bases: TGTGCCAGCTCACCAACCGGGACTAGCGGGAGGGTCGATGAGCAGTTCTTC. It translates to CASSPTGTSGRVDEQFF.

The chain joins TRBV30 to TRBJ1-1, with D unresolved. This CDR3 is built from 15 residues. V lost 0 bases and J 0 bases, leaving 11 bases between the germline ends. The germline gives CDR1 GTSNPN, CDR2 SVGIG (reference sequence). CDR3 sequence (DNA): TGTGCCTGGAGTGTACGAGGTTACGTGAACACTGAAGCTTTCTTT. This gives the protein CAWSVRGYVNTEAFF. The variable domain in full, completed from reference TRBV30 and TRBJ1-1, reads SQTIHQWPATLVQPVGSPLSLECTVEGTSNPNLYWYRQAAGRGLQLLFYSVGIGQISSEVPQNLSASRPQDRQFILSSKKLLLSDSGFYLCAWSVRGYVNTEAFFGQGTRLTVV.

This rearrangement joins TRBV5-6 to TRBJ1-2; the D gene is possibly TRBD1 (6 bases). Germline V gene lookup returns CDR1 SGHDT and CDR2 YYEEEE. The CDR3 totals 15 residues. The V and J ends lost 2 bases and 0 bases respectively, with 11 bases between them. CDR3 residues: CASSLLTGTNYGYTF. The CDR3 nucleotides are TGTGCCAGCAGCTTACTCACAGGGACTAACTATGGCTACACCTTC.

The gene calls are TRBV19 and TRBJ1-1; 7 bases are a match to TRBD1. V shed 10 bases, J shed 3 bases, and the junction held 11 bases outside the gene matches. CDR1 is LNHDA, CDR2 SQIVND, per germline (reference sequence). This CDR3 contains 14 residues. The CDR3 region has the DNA TGTGCCACCGCAACGGGACAGCTTTACACTGAAGCTTTCTTT. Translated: CATATGQLYTEAFF.

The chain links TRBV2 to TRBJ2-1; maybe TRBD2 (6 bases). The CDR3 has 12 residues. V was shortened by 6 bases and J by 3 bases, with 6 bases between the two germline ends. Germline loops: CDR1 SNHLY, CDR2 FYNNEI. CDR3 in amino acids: CASSGGYNEQFF. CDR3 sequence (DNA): TGTGCCAGCAGCGGGGGCTACAATGAGCAGTTCTTC.